This is a list of T cell receptor beta chains from one sample in a study of blood T cell repertoires in COVID-19. Repertoires were generated with immunoSEQ multiplex PCR, while TCRdb's copy carries only in-frame clones and drops some. Altogether 150,000 to 200,000 clones are present, about 80% being singletons, with the ten largest covering 22%. The sample was peripheral blood. The receptors were gathered from a woman older than 75 with acute or convalescent COVID-19. Each CDR3 is given with its conserved first and last residue. D genes are given only for firm matches. The size of a clone is reported for some rows only, either as once, few or many, or as a class for expanded clones.

TRBD1	TRBV19	.	TRBJ1-1	CASNYRGAPNTEAFF	TGTGCCAGTAATTACAGGGGCGCACCGAACACTGAAGCTTTCTTT
TRBD1	TRBV13	.	TRBJ2-3	CASSRQGDGDTQYF	TGTGCCAGCAGCCGACAGGGGGACGGGGATACGCAGTATTTT
TRBD1	TRBV6-2/TRBV6-3	.	TRBJ1-2	CASSSRTGRVYGYTF	TGTGCCAGCAGTTCCCGGACAGGGCGGGTCTATGGCTACACCTTC
.	TRBV4-2	.	TRBJ1-6	CASSQGDYSPLHF	TGTGCCAGCAGCCAAGGAGACTATTCACCCCTCCACTTT
.	TRBV29-1	.	TRBJ2-4	CSVEWADRQNIQYF	TGCAGCGTTGAATGGGCCGACCGACAAAACATTCAGTACTTC
.	TRBV19	few	TRBJ1-1	CASRGRERSSEAFF	TGTGCCAGTAGAGGACGGGAGCGATCATCTGAAGCTTTCTTT
TRBD1	TRBV18	few	TRBJ1-3	CASSDGTGASFGNTIYF	TGTGCCAGCTCAGACGGGACAGGGGCGAGCTTCGGAAACACCATATATTTT
.	TRBV6-5	.	TRBJ2-7	CAAGLSYEQYF	TGTGCCGCAGGTCTCTCCTACGAGCAGTACTTC
TRBD2	TRBV20-1	.	TRBJ2-7	CSASGPLAGKGEQYF	TGCAGTGCTAGTGGCCCGTTAGCGGGAAAGGGGGAGCAGTACTTC
TRBD2	TRBV19	.	TRBJ2-1	CASSTPGTSGNYEQFF	TGTGCCAGTAGTACACCCGGGACTAGCGGGAACTATGAGCAGTTCTTC
.	TRBV14	.	TRBJ1-6	CASSQFSGLGNSPLHF	TGTGCCAGCAGCCAATTTTCGGGGTTGGGCAACTCACCCCTCCACTTT
.	TRBV27	.	TRBJ2-3	CASSFSDSEDTQYF	TGTGCCAGCAGTTTCTCGGACTCGGAGGATACGCAGTATTTT
TRBD2	TRBV5-1	.	TRBJ2-1	CASSLVAGAINEQFF	TGCGCCAGCAGCTTGGTAGCGGGAGCGATCAATGAGCAGTTCTTC
TRBD1	TRBV6-6	.	TRBJ2-3	CASSPRGQGRRTDTQYF	TGTGCCAGCAGTCCGAGGGGACAGGGCAGGCGCACAGATACGCAGTATTTT
.	TRBV30	.	TRBJ2-5	CAWSGYGGSETQYF	TGTGCCTGGAGTGGGTATGGAGGTTCGGAGACCCAGTACTTC
TRBD2	TRBV10-1	.	TRBJ2-1	CASSAGTSGANEQFF	TGCGCCAGCAGCGCCGGGACTAGCGGAGCTAATGAGCAGTTCTTC
TRBD1	TRBV6-5	.	TRBJ1-2	CASRRDRWDVYGYTF	TGTGCCAGCAGGCGGGACAGGTGGGATGTCTATGGCTACACCTTC
TRBD2	TRBV10-1	.	TRBJ2-2	CATVRLAGTGELFF	TGCGCCACCGTTAGACTAGCGGGCACCGGGGAGCTGTTTTTT
.	TRBV7-2	.	TRBJ1-1	CASSLRGRVTEAFF	TGTGCCAGCAGCTTAAGAGGGAGAGTCACTGAAGCTTTCTTT
.	TRBV7-7	.	TRBJ2-5	CASSGAGETQYF	TGTGCCAGTTCAGGGGCAGGGGAGACCCAGTACTTC
TRBD1	TRBV7-6	few	TRBJ2-3	CASSLTGGGTDTQYF	TGTGCCAGCAGCTTGACAGGGGGCGGGACAGATACGCAGTATTTT
TRBD2	TRBV6-1	once	TRBJ2-1	CASSEQSGRAKEQFF	TGTGCCAGCAGTGAACAGAGCGGGAGGGCCAAGGAGCAGTTCTTC
.	TRBV6-5	.	TRBJ2-1	CASSYGGGDGNEQFF	TGTGCCAGCAGTTACGGGGGGGGCGATGGCAATGAGCAGTTCTTC
TRBD1	TRBV6-5	medium-sized	TRBJ1-6	CASRRGQDNSPLHF	TGTGCCAGCAGGAGGGGGCAAGATAATTCACCCCTCCACTTT
TRBD1	TRBV2	.	TRBJ1-2	CARGGSGTVLTAGYTF	TGTGCCAGGGGGGGTTCCGGGACAGTCCTTACGGCTGGCTACACCTTC
TRBD2	TRBV10-1	few	TRBJ2-1	CASDGREATLSYNEQFF	TGCGCCAGCGACGGGCGGGAGGCCACCCTCTCCTACAATGAGCAGTTCTTC
TRBD1	TRBV9	.	TRBJ2-3	CASSPRQGGEADTQYF	TGTGCCAGCAGCCCAAGACAGGGTGGGGAAGCAGATACGCAGTATTTT
TRBD1	TRBV27	.	TRBJ2-7	CASSVRQGGEQYF	TGTGCCAGCAGTGTCCGACAGGGGGGCGAGCAGTACTTC
.	TRBV3-1/TRBV3-2	.	TRBJ2-3	CASSQGDIPHTDTQYF	TGTGCCAGCAGCCAAGGGGACATACCTCATACAGATACGCAGTATTTT
.	TRBV5-5	once	TRBJ1-3	CASSPWTEGNTIYF	TGTGCCAGCAGCCCCTGGACAGAAGGAAACACCATATATTTT
TRBD2	TRBV30	.	TRBJ2-3	CAWSRTSGPTDTQYF	TGTGCCTGGAGTAGGACTAGCGGCCCCACAGATACGCAGTATTTT
.	TRBV9	.	TRBJ2-7	CASSVGLLVNDEQYF	TGTGCCAGCAGCGTAGGGCTCCTGGTTAACGACGAGCAGTACTTC
.	TRBV30	.	TRBJ2-1	CAWSVFREMKEQFF	TGTGCCTGGAGTGTTTTCCGGGAGATGAAGGAGCAGTTCTTC
TRBD1	TRBV19	once	TRBJ1-5	CASSVTGGGQPQHF	TGTGCCAGTAGTGTAACAGGGGGCGGACAGCCCCAGCATTTT
.	TRBV6-5	.	TRBJ1-4	CASSQGLLDEKLFF	TGTGCCAGCAGTCAGGGGCTTTTGGATGAAAAACTGTTTTTT
.	TRBV5-5	.	TRBJ1-2	CASSPSGDYGYTF	TGTGCCAGCAGCCCCTCGGGGGACTATGGCTACACCTTC
.	TRBV3-1/TRBV3-2	.	TRBJ2-6	CASTGSSGANVLTF	TGTGCCAGCACCGGTAGCTCTGGGGCCAACGTCCTGACTTTC
TRBD2	TRBV11-3	.	TRBJ2-2	CASSLGLAGGELFF	TGTGCCAGCAGCTTAGGACTAGCGGGCGGGGAGCTGTTTTTT
TRBD1	TRBV5-4	.	TRBJ1-1	CASSLAGDRSRAFF	TGTGCCAGCAGCTTGGCCGGGGACAGGAGTAGAGCTTTCTTT
.	TRBV15	few	TRBJ1-4	CATSRYTGTNEKLFF	TGTGCCACCAGCAGATATACAGGAACTAATGAAAAACTGTTTTTT
.	TRBV9	.	TRBJ1-2	CASSVGGLANYGYTF	TGTGCCAGCAGCGTTGGGGGGTTGGCTAACTATGGCTACACCTTC
.	TRBV5-5	.	TRBJ1-1	CASSFRPGEAFF	TGTGCCAGCAGCTTCCGGCCAGGAGAAGCTTTCTTT
TRBD1	TRBV29-1	.	TRBJ1-2	CSVGTGEGYGYTF	TGCAGCGTTGGGACAGGGGAAGGGTATGGCTACACCTTC
.	TRBV7-8	.	TRBJ2-1	CASSLASSVHNEQFF	TGTGCCAGCAGCTTAGCGTCTAGCGTGCACAATGAGCAGTTCTTC
.	TRBV15	once	TRBJ1-4	CATSRASGGNEKLFF	TGTGCCACCTCTCGAGCGTCGGGGGGTAATGAAAAACTGTTTTTT
.	TRBV7-9	.	TRBJ2-7	CASSLGSAYEQYF	TGTGCCAGCAGCTTGGGCAGTGCCTACGAGCAGTACTTC
.	TRBV19	.	TRBJ2-3	CASSVRDTQYF	TGTGCCAGTAGTGTCAGAGATACGCAGTATTTT
.	TRBV18	.	TRBJ2-7	CASSGFRRGPYEQYF	TGTGCCAGCTCAGGTTTTAGGCGGGGCCCCTACGAGCAGTACTTC
.	TRBV12-5	.	TRBJ1-2	CASAATGTNYGYTF	TGTGCTAGTGCCGCGACAGGAACTAACTATGGCTACACCTTC
.	TRBV27	.	TRBJ1-6	CASSLVWEANSPLHF	TGTGCCAGCAGTTTAGTTTGGGAGGCCAATTCACCCCTCCACTTT
TRBD1	TRBV11-2	.	TRBJ2-7	CASSLGGTGGYEQYF	TGTGCCAGCAGCTTAGGGGGGACAGGGGGGTACGAGCAGTACTTC
.	TRBV19	.	TRBJ1-4	CASSATVSNEKLFF	TGTGCCAGTAGTGCGACAGTGTCAAATGAAAAACTGTTTTTT